This T cell receptor beta chain was found in a study of blood T cell repertoires in COVID-19. Unmatched junction bases numbered 11, after V lost 7 bases and J lost 0 bases. The CDR3 spans 17 residues. Germline lookup yields CDR1 KGHDR and CDR2 SFDVKD. The repertoire was sequenced with immunoSEQ multiplex PCR; TCRdb's copy has only in-frame clones and lacks some. The sample has about 180,000 clones; 80% to 90% are singletons. The sequenced sample consisted of peripheral blood. The chain combines TRBV24-1 with TRBJ2-3, with 8 bases lining up with TRBD2. This clonotype was sampled from a human donor with active or convalescent COVID-19. The donor label of this sample is uncertain. CDR3 nucleotide sequence: TGTGCCACCAGGGGGTCCTTAGCGGGACAAAGCACAGATACGCAGTATTTT. Translated, it gives CATRGSLAGQSTDTQYF.